The entry that follows covers one TCR beta chain sequence. The data originate from a study of PD-1 blockade in classical Hodgkin lymphoma. The length of the CDR3 is 16 residues. Brentuximab vedotin exposure varied among the patients, all of whom had relapsed after autologous stem cell transplantation. Using immunoSEQ multiplex PCR, the repertoire was profiled, and TCRdb retains in-frame clones only, with some absent. The repertoire holds about 58,000 clones, with under 95% as singletons. The chain carries TRBV1 and TRBJ2-1; the listed D gene, TRBD1, was not tested against the DNA. TRBV1 is deemed a pseudogene. The sample here was peripheral blood mononuclear cells (PBMCs), taken before the second cycle of nivolumab. The origin of this receptor is a human donor with classical Hodgkin lymphoma. This chain's CDR3 is CTSSQEGGGGYNEQFF. CDR3 nucleotides: TGCACCAGCAGCCAAGAAGGGGGTGGGGGTTACAATGAGCAGTTCTTC.